What follows are 6 T cell receptor beta chains derived from one specimen sequenced in a study of T cell responses to AZD1222 COVID-19 vaccine. The assay was immunoSEQ multiplex PCR, and TCRdb's table has in-frame clones only and misses some. The data contain 100,000 to 110,000 clones, about 90% of them singletons. The sequencing used peripheral blood, collected on day 0 of AZD1222 vaccination. The source is an adult in good health.

The chain carries TRBV15 and TRBJ2-1; no firm D call. The CDR3 runs 14 residues. The V and J ends lost 0 bases and 5 bases respectively, with 8 bases between them. CDR1 is LNHNV and CDR2 is YYDKDF in the germline V gene (reference sequence). The CDR3 region is CATSRDRLDNEQFF. CDR3 nucleotide sequence: TGTGCCACCAGCAGAGATAGGTTAGACAATGAGCAGTTCTTC. The entire variable domain, with the rest obtained from reference TRBV15 and TRBJ2-1, is as follows: DAMVIQNPRYQVTQFGKPVTLSCSQTLNHNVMYWYQQKSSQAPKLLFHYYDKDFNNEADTPDNFQSRRPNTSFCFLDIRSPGLGDTAMYLCATSRDRLDNEQFFGPGTRLTVL.

The chain uses TRBV5-4 and TRBJ1-1, with 7 nucleotides matching TRBD1. Trimming cost V 1 base and J 4 bases; bases outside gene matches: 4. CDR1 is SGHNT and CDR2 is YYREEE in the germline V gene (reference sequence). The CDR3 sequence is 14 residues long. CDR3 residues: CASSLTGVVTEAFF. The DNA for the CDR3 is TGTGCCAGCAGCTTGACAGGGGTCGTCACTGAAGCTTTCTTT.

This sequence joins TRBV27 and TRBJ2-7; the match to TRBD1 covers 7 bases. V lost 4 bases and J lost 0; bases outside the gene matches: 3. This CDR3 has 14 amino acids. Per the germline V gene, CDR1 is MNHEY and CDR2 is SMNVEV (reference sequence). The CDR3 bases are TGTGCCAGCAGTTCCGGGACAGCCTCCTACGAGCAGTACTTC. Its translation: CASSSGTASYEQYF.

This clone was counted once. V gene TRBV27 combines with J gene TRBJ1-2; 7 bases fit TRBD1. The junction had 13 bases not matched to a gene; V was cut back by 5 bases and J by 10 bases. The CDR3 runs 14 residues. Per the germline V gene, CDR1 is MNHEY and CDR2 is SMNVEV (reference sequence). In DNA, the CDR3 is TGTGCCAGCAGTCCCGGGACAGCCTCCGTCCCCTACACCTTC. Translated: CASSPGTASVPYTF.

The chain has TRBV25-1 and TRBJ1-2; D is unresolved. Per the germline V gene, CDR1 is MGHDK and CDR2 is SYGVNS. The CDR3 covers 14 residues. The V end was cut by 2 bases, the J end by 0 bases, with 7 bases between. The CDR3 spells CASSEERANYGYTF. CDR3 nucleotides: TGTGCCAGCAGTGAAGAACGAGCTAACTATGGCTACACCTTC.

The rearrangement links TRBV28 to TRBJ2-7, with 10 positions matching TRBD2. The J segment lost 2 bases and the V segment lost 4 bases, leaving 8 bases of the junction unmatched. Germline V CDR1 and CDR2: MDHEN, SYDVKM. CDR3 length: 16 residues. DNA of the CDR3: TGTGCCAGCAGTTCACTGGTTAGCGGGAGGACCTACGAGCAGTACTTC. It codes for CASSSLVSGRTYEQYF.